This T cell receptor beta chain was profiled in a study of technical replicates of blood from a handful of donors (TCRdb year 2017). Counted from cysteine to phenylalanine, this CDR3 has 17 amino acids. The kept DNA is CDR3 alone, 51 bases in frame from the first base. Clipping removes 0 bases from V and 4 bases from J, with 8 as the unmatched junction base count. Looking up the germline V gene yields CDR1 ENHRY and CDR2 SYGVKD. Turning to this clone: Its antigen has not been determined. The sample holds no much larger clone one base away, and base qualities are not on file.

Library preparation used the immunoSEQ multiplex PCR assay. TCRdb's version of the immuneACCESS table is confined to in-frame rearrangements and falls short of the full clone set. An unresolved V gene accounts for under half of the shortfall where checked; the remainder is of unknown origin. Here the sample has tens of thousands of clones; 89% occur a single time. Less than 0.5% of the sample is held by the ten biggest clonotypes. Sequenced input: T cells isolated from PBMCs. The rearranged chain carries TRBV10-3 and TRBJ2-7, with 11 bases in between that match TRBD2. The source is a human donor in good health. The nucleotide sequence reads as follows: TGTGCCATCAGTGAGTCAATCCTAGCGGGAGGAGAGTACGAGCAGTACTTC. The resulting protein is CAISESILAGGEYEQYF.